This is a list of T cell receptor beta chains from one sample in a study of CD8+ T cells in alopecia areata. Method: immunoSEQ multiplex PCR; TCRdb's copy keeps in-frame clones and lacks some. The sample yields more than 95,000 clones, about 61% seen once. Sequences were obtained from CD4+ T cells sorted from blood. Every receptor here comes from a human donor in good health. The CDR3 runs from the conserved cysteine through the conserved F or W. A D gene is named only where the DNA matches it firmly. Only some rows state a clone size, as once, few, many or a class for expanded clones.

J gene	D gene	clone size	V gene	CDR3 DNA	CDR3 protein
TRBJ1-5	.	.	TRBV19	TGTGCCAGTAGCCCGAGGGTCGATCAGCCCCAGCATTTT	CASSPRVDQPQHF
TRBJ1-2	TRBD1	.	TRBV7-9	TGTGCCAGCAGCCGTCAGGGACAGTTCTATGGCTACACCTTC	CASSRQGQFYGYTF
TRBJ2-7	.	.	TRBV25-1	TGTGCCAGCAGTGAGGGGGGTAGAGCCTACGAGCAGTACTTC	CASSEGGRAYEQYF
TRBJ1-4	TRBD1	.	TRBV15	TGTGCCACCAGCAGAGATTTACAGGGGGCGCAGAAACTGTTTTTT	CATSRDLQGAQKLFF
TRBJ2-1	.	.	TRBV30	TGTGCCTGGACCCCGTCCTACAATGAGCAGTTCTTC	CAWTPSYNEQFF
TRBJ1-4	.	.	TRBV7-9	TGTGCCAGCAGTATTCGGACGGGGAATGAAAAACTGTTTTTT	CASSIRTGNEKLFF
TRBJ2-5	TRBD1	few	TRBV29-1	TGCAGCGTTGATGGGACAGTAGAGACCCAGTACTTC	CSVDGTVETQYF
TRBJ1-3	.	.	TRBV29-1	TGCAGCGCCGGCGGTCGTGTAGGAAACACCATATATTTT	CSAGGRVGNTIYF
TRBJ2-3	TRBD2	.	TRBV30	TGTGCCTGGAGTGTACGAGCGGGGGGGACAGATACGCAGTATTTT	CAWSVRAGGTDTQYF
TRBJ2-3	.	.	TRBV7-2	TGTGCCAGCAGCCAAGGTCGACTGTACACAGATACGCAGTATTTT	CASSQGRLYTDTQYF
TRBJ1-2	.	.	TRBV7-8	TGTGCCAGCAGCTTATCTCCGAACTATGGCTACACCTTC	CASSLSPNYGYTF
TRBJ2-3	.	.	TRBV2	TGTGCCAGCGGTAGGATACTAAGCACAGATACGCAGTATTTT	CASGRILSTDTQYF
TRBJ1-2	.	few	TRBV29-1	TGCAGCGTCGGAAGAACCGTATTGGGGGAGAACTATGGCTACACCTTC	CSVGRTVLGENYGYTF
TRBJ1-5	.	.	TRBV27	TGTGCCTCCCGGGGCGGGGTTGGCAATCAGCCCCAGCATTTT	CASRGGVGNQPQHF
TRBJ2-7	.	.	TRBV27	TGTGCCAGCAGTTTATCAGCGATCTACGAGCAGTACTTC	CASSLSAIYEQYF
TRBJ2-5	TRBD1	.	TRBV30	TGTGCCGGTACTCCCCGGGACAGGGCAGAGACCCAGTACTTC	CAGTPRDRAETQYF
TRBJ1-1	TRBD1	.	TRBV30	TGTGCCTGGACGACAGGGGACACTGAAGCTTTCTTT	CAWTTGDTEAFF
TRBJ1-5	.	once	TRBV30	TGTGCCTGGAAGGTAGGGGGCAATCAGCCCCAGCATTTT	CAWKVGGNQPQHF
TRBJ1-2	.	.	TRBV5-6	TGTGCCAGCAGCTTGGGTGCGATTGACCACCGTTCCACCTTC	CASSLGAIDHRSTF
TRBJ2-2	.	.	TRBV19	TGTGCCAGTAGCCACGCGCGTGGGGGGAACACCGGGGAGCTGTTTTTT	CASSHARGGNTGELFF
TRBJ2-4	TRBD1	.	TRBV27	TGTGCCAGCAGGCCAGAACAGGGGGCGGCCAAAAACATTCAGTACTTC	CASRPEQGAAKNIQYF
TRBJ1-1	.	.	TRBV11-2	TGTGCCAGCAGCTTGACGGGAATCCCAGCTTTCTTT	CASSLTGIPAFF
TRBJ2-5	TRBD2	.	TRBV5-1	TGCGCCAGCAGCTTGGCCTCGGCTCTAGCGGAAGAGACCCAGTACTTC	CASSLASALAEETQYF
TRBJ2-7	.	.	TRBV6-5	TGTGCCAGCAGTGCCCACGGAGACTACGAGCAGTACTTC	CASSAHGDYEQYF
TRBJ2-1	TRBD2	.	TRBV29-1	TGCAGCGTTTGGGAAGCGGGGGCCGCCTACAATGAGCAGTTCTTC	CSVWEAGAAYNEQFF
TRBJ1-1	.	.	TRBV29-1	TGCAGCGCCTTTAAACTCGGACGGTTGAACACTGAAGCTTTCTTT	CSAFKLGRLNTEAFF
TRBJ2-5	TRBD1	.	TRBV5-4	TGTGCCAGCAGTAAGCTCGGGACAGGTCAAGAGACCCAGTACTTC	CASSKLGTGQETQYF
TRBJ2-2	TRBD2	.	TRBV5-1	TGCGCCAGCAGCTTGGCCAGCGGGGGTACCGGGGAGCTGTTTTTT	CASSLASGGTGELFF
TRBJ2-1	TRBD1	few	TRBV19	TGTGCCAGTGGGGAGGGACAGGGGGCGAGTGAGCAGTTCTTC	CASGEGQGASEQFF
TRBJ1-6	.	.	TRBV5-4	TGTGCCAGCAGCTTGGATGGGTATAATTCACCCCTCCACTTT	CASSLDGYNSPLHF
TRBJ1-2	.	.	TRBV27	TGTGCCAGCAGCGACGCCGTGGGAGTGTACTACACCTTC	CASSDAVGVYYTF
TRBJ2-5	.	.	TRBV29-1	TGCAGCGTCCACGTGAGGGCGGGAGAGACCCAGTACTTC	CSVHVRAGETQYF
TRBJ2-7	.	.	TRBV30	TGTGCCTGGAGTGGAGGTGCCTACGAGCAGTACTTC	CAWSGGAYEQYF
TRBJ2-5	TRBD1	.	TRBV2	TGTGCCAGCAGTGGAGGGACAGCCCAAGAGACCCAGTACTTC	CASSGGTAQETQYF
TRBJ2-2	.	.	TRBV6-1	TGTGCCAGCAGTGCGATGACAGACAACACCGGGGAGCTGTTTTTT	CASSAMTDNTGELFF
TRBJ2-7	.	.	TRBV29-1	TGCAGCGTTGTAGTCCGAGTAGGGGGCGAGCAGTACTTC	CSVVVRVGGEQYF
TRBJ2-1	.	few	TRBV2	TGTGCCAGCATCAGCCAAGGGTTCGGGGATGAGCAGTTCTTC	CASISQGFGDEQFF
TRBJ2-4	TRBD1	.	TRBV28	TGTGCCAGCAAGGGGACAGCTATAGCCAAAAACATTCAGTACTTC	CASKGTAIAKNIQYF
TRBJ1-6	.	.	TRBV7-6	TGTGCCAGCAGCTTGGGGAACTGGCGAGCTAATTCACCCCTCCACTTT	CASSLGNWRANSPLHF
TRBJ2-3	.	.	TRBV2	TGTGCCAGCAGGTCCCCAGAGGCTGGGGCCACAGATACGCAGTATTTT	CASRSPEAGATDTQYF
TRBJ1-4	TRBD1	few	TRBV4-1	TGCGCCAGCCACGACAGGGGAACTAATGAAAAACTGTTTTTT	CASHDRGTNEKLFF
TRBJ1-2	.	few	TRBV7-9	TGTGCCAGCAGCGAGGGAGTCACATATGGCTACACCTTC	CASSEGVTYGYTF
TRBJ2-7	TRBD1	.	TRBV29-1	TGCAGCGTTGGGGACAGGGGTATCGCCTACGAGCAGTACTTC	CSVGDRGIAYEQYF